Presented here are 10 T cell receptor beta chains from one specimen sequenced in a study of blood T cell repertoires in COVID-19. Produced via immunoSEQ multiplex PCR; TCRdb's table is partial and in-frame only. Among roughly 160,000 clones listed, approximately 86% were seen once. The sequencing sample was made of PBMCs or T cells enriched from blood (not recorded which). The receptors were sampled from a man aged 55 to 70 who had recovered from COVID-19.

This clone occurred a few times. The chain carries TRBV6-6 and TRBJ2-7; a weak D match, TRBD2 (6 bases). The CDR3 runs 15 residues. Between the trimmed V and J ends, which lost 5 bases and 2 bases, there was a span of 16 bases. In germline, CDR1 is MNHNY, CDR2 SVGAGI (reference sequence). The CDR3 DNA sequence: TGTGCCAGCAGTACCTGGGACTCCCTAACCTACGAGCAGTACTTC. Its translation is CASSTWDSLTYEQYF.

The chain joins TRBV28 to TRBJ1-5; D gene ambiguous. Germline-derived CDR1 and CDR2 are MDHEN and SYDVKM. The CDR3 runs to 12 residues. V was trimmed by 10 bases and J by 1 base, leaving 8 bases between them. This CDR3 is CATHRSNQPQHF. The CDR3 coding sequence is TGTGCCACTCATCGGAGCAATCAGCCCCAGCATTTT.

The CDR3 spells CASTAGADAVKGSGADADTQYF. The CDR3 region has the DNA TGTGCCAGCACCGCGGGAGCTGATGCAGTCAAAGGGTCGGGAGCTGATGCAGATACGCAGTATTTT. This chain connects TRBV21-1 to TRBJ2-3; TRBD2, the table's D call, was not compared with the DNA. TRBV21-1 corresponds to a pseudogene. CDR3 length equals 22 residues.

The chain links TRBV24-1 to TRBJ2-3; a weak D match, TRBD1 (5 bases). This CDR3 is built from 15 residues. Trimming shortened V by 9 bases and J by 2 bases, and 17 bases separated the two germline ends. Germline CDR1 KGHDR, CDR2 SFDVKD. The CDR3 DNA sequence: TGTGCCACCTCTGGACAAAGCCTTCTCACAGATACGCAGTATTTT. Its translation: CATSGQSLLTDTQYF.

The rearrangement uses TRBV11-2 and TRBJ2-3, with 8 positions matching TRBD2. There are 14 residues in the CDR3. Germline trimming cut 4 bases from V and 2 bases from J; bases unmatched to any gene: 2. Germline-derived CDR1 and CDR2 are SGHAT and FQNNGV. CDR3 sequence reads: CASSSLAVTDTQYF. The CDR3 region has the DNA TGTGCCAGCAGCTCACTAGCGGTCACAGATACGCAGTATTTT.

V gene TRBV7-9 combines with J gene TRBJ1-1; TRBD1 matches at 7 bases. Trimming removed 3 bases from V and 4 bases from J; junction bases left unmatched: 14. This CDR3 has 17 residues. Germline lookup yields CDR1 SEHNR and CDR2 FQNEAQ (reference sequence). The CDR3, as DNA: TGTGCCAGCAGCTTCGGGTTCGGGGGACAGCCGAGCACTGAAGCTTTCTTT. As protein: CASSFGFGGQPSTEAFF.

V is TRBV24-1 and J is TRBJ1-2; no reliable D call. With 1 base removed from V and 5 bases from J, the gap between germline ends came to 10 bases. Germline V gene sequence: CDR1 KGHDR, CDR2 SFDVKD. The CDR3 covers 14 residues. Written as DNA, the CDR3 is TGTGCCACCAGTGATTTTACGCGAGGGTATGGCTACACCTTC. Its protein product is CATSDFTRGYGYTF.

V gene TRBV21-1 combines with J gene TRBJ2-7; the table names TRBD2, a call not compared with the DNA. TRBV21-1 is shown as a pseudogene. The CDR3 covers 16 residues. CDR3 region: CASTCGGGDYSYEQYF. The CDR3 coding sequence is TGTGCCAGCACCTGTGGCGGGGGGGATTACTCCTACGAGCAGTACTTC.

This clone has only one observation. The chain couples TRBV14 to TRBJ2-3; the match to TRBD2 covers 13 bases. Germline V gene data show CDR1 as SGHDN and CDR2 as FVKESK. The CDR3 is made up of 16 amino acids. With V trimmed by 5 bases and J by 5 bases, 7 bases remained unmatched. CDR3 protein: CASSERLAGGLDTQYF. The CDR3 DNA follows: TGTGCCAGCAGCGAAAGACTAGCGGGGGGTTTAGATACGCAGTATTTT.

About this clone itself: This CDR3 is also generated by other DNA sequences in the sample. The chain has TRBV5-1 and TRBJ1-2; D remains ambiguous. The V end was cut by 0 bases, the J end by 5 bases, with 8 bases between. This CDR3 contains 13 residues. Germline-derived CDR1 and CDR2 are SGHRS and YFSETQ. The CDR3 DNA is TGCGCCAGCAGCTTGGATCGGGATTATGGCTACACCTTC. This sequence encodes CASSLDRDYGYTF.